The rows below give T cell receptor beta chains drawn from one sample of a study of cytomegalovirus exposure and HLA in healthy donors. The data were produced by immunoSEQ multiplex PCR, yet TCRdb's version contains in-frame clones alone and is incomplete. The top ten hold roughly 1.4% of the sample, which has around 160,000 clones, 68% seen once. The material sequenced was PBMCs. The receptors stem from a man aged 45-65 years in good health and CMV-seronegative. The CDR3 runs from the conserved cysteine through the conserved F or W. The D gene is left open where the match is weak. Clone size, where shown, is once, few, many, or a class for clones that have expanded.

D: NA
J: TRBJ1-5
V: TRBV4-3
size: NA
CDR3: CASSQDTAQPQHF
DNA: TGCGCCAGCAGCCAAGATACCGCGCAGCCCCAGCATTTT

D: NA
J: TRBJ1-1
V: TRBV29-1
size: once
CDR3: CSAQRGGNTEAFF
DNA: TGCAGCGCCCAGAGGGGGGGTAACACTGAAGCTTTCTTT

D: TRBD1
J: TRBJ1-1
V: TRBV18
size: NA
CDR3: CASHIQGANTEAFF
DNA: TGTGCCAGTCATATACAGGGGGCGAACACTGAAGCTTTCTTT

D: TRBD1
J: TRBJ1-1
V: TRBV30
size: once
CDR3: CAWSGAGGLTEAFF
DNA: TGTGCCTGGAGTGGGGCAGGGGGCTTAACTGAAGCTTTCTTT

D: TRBD1
J: TRBJ1-2
V: TRBV5-1
size: NA
CDR3: CASSLSGGYTF
DNA: TGCGCCAGCAGCTTGTCAGGGGGGTACACCTTC

D: NA
J: TRBJ1-3
V: TRBV6-1
size: few
CDR3: CASSGRSSGNTIYF
DNA: TGTGCCAGCAGTGGTCGTTCCTCTGGAAACACCATATATTTT

D: NA
J: TRBJ1-1
V: TRBV7-8
size: NA
CDR3: CASSFRDKNTEAFF
DNA: TGTGCCAGCAGCTTCCGGGACAAGAACACTGAAGCTTTCTTT

D: TRBD1
J: TRBJ1-2
V: TRBV9
size: NA
CDR3: CASSVEGTGYGYTF
DNA: TGTGCCAGCAGCGTAGAGGGGACAGGGTATGGCTACACCTTC

D: NA
J: TRBJ1-4
V: TRBV9
size: NA
CDR3: CASTPGVWDEKLFF
DNA: TGTGCCAGCACCCCCGGGGTGTGGGATGAAAAACTGTTTTTT

D: NA
J: TRBJ1-1
V: TRBV27
size: NA
CDR3: CASSLVRGGTEAFF
DNA: TGTGCCAGCAGTTTAGTCAGGGGAGGGACTGAAGCTTTCTTT

D: TRBD1
J: TRBJ1-2
V: TRBV19
size: NA
CDR3: CASSTRDSLIVGIFYGYTF
DNA: TGTGCCAGTAGTACCCGGGACAGCTTGATTGTGGGGATTTTCTATGGCTACACCTTC

D: NA
J: TRBJ2-7
V: TRBV9
size: NA
CDR3: CASSAGKVTYEQYF
DNA: TGTGCCAGCTCCGCAGGGAAGGTCACCTACGAGCAGTACTTC

D: NA
J: TRBJ1-1
V: TRBV7-6
size: NA
CDR3: CASSLDQRTEAFF
DNA: TGTGCCAGCAGTCTCGACCAGCGGACTGAAGCTTTCTTT

D: TRBD1
J: TRBJ2-7
V: TRBV5-1
size: NA
CDR3: CASSPGDSLIYEQYF
DNA: TGCGCCAGCAGCCCAGGGGACAGCCTAATTTACGAGCAGTACTTC

D: TRBD1
J: TRBJ2-7
V: TRBV11-2
size: NA
CDR3: CASSSLTGTGLYEQYF
DNA: TGTGCCAGCAGCTCCCTAACCGGGACAGGGCTCTACGAGCAGTACTTC

D: NA
J: TRBJ1-1
V: TRBV5-1
size: NA
CDR3: CASSFRGAMNTEAFF
DNA: TGCGCCAGCAGCTTCAGGGGAGCGATGAACACTGAAGCTTTCTTT